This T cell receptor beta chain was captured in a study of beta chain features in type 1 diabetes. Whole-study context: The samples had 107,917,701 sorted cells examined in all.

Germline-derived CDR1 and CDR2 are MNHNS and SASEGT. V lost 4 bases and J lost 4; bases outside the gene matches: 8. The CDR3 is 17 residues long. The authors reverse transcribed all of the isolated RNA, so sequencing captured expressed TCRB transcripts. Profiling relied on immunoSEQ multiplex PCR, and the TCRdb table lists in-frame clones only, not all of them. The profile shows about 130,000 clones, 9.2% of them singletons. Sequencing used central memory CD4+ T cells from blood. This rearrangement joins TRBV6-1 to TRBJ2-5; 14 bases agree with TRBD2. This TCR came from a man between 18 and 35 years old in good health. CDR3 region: CASSGSTSGGARETQYF. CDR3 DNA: TGTGCCAGCAGTGGATCGACTAGCGGGGGGGCGAGAGAGACCCAGTACTTC.